Each of the 30 T cell receptor beta chains below was sequenced from the same sample in a study of cytomegalovirus exposure and HLA in healthy donors. Use of 60 Vbeta and 13 Jbeta primers characterized the PCR. Repertoires were generated with immunoSEQ multiplex PCR, while TCRdb's copy carries only in-frame clones and drops some. The data show about 180,000 clones, with roughly 78% seen just once and approximately 2% held by the top ten. Sequences were obtained from PBMCs. These receptors originate from a woman in her twenties or thirties in good health and CMV-seronegative.

The chain is built from TRBV19 and TRBJ2-5; a weak D match, TRBD2 (6 bases). V shed 3 bases and J shed 5 bases, with 13 bases lying between them. This CDR3 comprises 14 residues. Germline V CDR1 and CDR2: LNHDA, SQIVND (reference sequence). In DNA form, the CDR3 reads TGTGCCAGTAGTATTTTCGGCGGGGCCGAGACCCAGTACTTC. Translated: CASSIFGGAETQYF.

A note on this clone: In the same sample, other DNA sequences code for this CDR3. The rearrangement links TRBV18 to TRBJ2-5; 9 nucleotides line up with TRBD1. The CDR3 totals 15 residues. The ends lost 2 bases at V and 5 bases at J; junction bases unmatched: 6. Germline lookup yields CDR1 KGHSH and CDR2 LQKENI. The CDR3 loop is CASSPRTGAQETQYF. The CDR3 DNA reads TGTGCCAGCTCACCAAGGACAGGGGCTCAGGAGACCCAGTACTTC.

The J gene is TRBJ2-7, the V gene TRBV12-5; 9 bases fit TRBD1. Looked up from germline, CDR1 is LGHNT and CDR2 is FRNRAP. There are 17 residues in the CDR3. The junction had 14 bases not matched to a gene; V was cut back by 2 bases and J by 6 bases. In DNA form, the CDR3 reads TGTGCTAGTGGTTTGCCTCCCCCGGGACAGGGAACGGGCGAGCAGTACTTC. Amino acids: CASGLPPPGQGTGEQYF.

This rearrangement joins TRBV2 to TRBJ1-1; D unclear. The V gene's germline CDR1 is SNHLY and CDR2 FYNNEI. The CDR3 consists of 14 residues. V lost 7 bases, J lost 7 bases, and 19 bases lay in between. Here the CDR3 DNA reads TGTGCCAGCACAATCATGGAGGGCAGGCGTGAAGCTTTCTTT. Its translation: CASTIMEGRREAFF. Drawing the rest from reference TRBV2 and TRBJ1-1, the complete variable domain is EPEVTQTPSHQVTQMGQEVILRCVPISNHLYFYWYRQILGQKVEFLVSFYNNEISEKSEIFDDQFSVERPDGSNFTLKIRSTKLEDSAMYFCASTIMEGRREAFFGQGTRLTVV.

The count of this clone is one. V gene TRBV10-3 combines with J gene TRBJ2-3; D is perhaps TRBD2 (7 bases). V lost 6 bases, J lost 2 bases, and 15 bases lay in between. From germline, CDR1 is ENHRY and CDR2 SYGVKD. The CDR3 loop spans 15 amino acids. CDR3 sequence: CAIRGGGGSTDTQYF. The CDR3 DNA reads TGTGCCATCAGGGGGGGCGGGGGTTCCACAGATACGCAGTATTTT.

V is TRBV6-6 and J is TRBJ2-7, with TRBD1 identical over 10 bases. V was clipped by 6 bases and J by 5 bases; unmatched bases: 4. The CDR3 covers 13 residues. Looked up from germline, CDR1 is MNHNY and CDR2 is SVGAGI (reference sequence). The CDR3 sequence is CASRGQGFDEQYF. The DNA of the CDR3 is TGTGCCAGCAGGGGACAGGGGTTCGACGAGCAGTACTTC.

The chain uses TRBV6-6 and TRBJ1-1; 7 bases match TRBD1. Germline V gene lookup returns CDR1 MNHNY and CDR2 SVGAGI (reference sequence). This CDR3 is built from 16 residues. The V and J ends lost 3 bases and 0 bases, in that order; junction bases with no gene match: 7. As DNA, the CDR3 is TGTGCCAGCAGTTATCAGACAGGGTCGCTGAACACTGAAGCTTTCTTT. Translated: CASSYQTGSLNTEAFF.

CDR3 loop: CASIGLASYNEQFF. CDR3 coding DNA: TGTGCCAGCATCGGACTAGCCTCCTACAATGAGCAGTTCTTC. The chain carries TRBV11-2 and TRBJ2-1, with 8 bases matching TRBD2. CDR1 is SGHAT, CDR2 FQNNGV, per germline. V lost 7 bases and J lost 0; bases outside the gene matches: 2. The CDR3 loop spans 14 amino acids.

V usage is TRBV4-3 and J usage is TRBJ1-2, with no clear D. V gave up 1 base and J gave up 4 bases, with 13 bases separating them. The germline CDR1 and CDR2 sequences are LGHNA and YSLEER. The length of the CDR3 is 15 residues. The CDR3 loop reads CASSQVRAGAYGYTF. The CDR3 DNA reads as TGCGCCAGCAGCCAAGTACGTGCGGGTGCCTATGGCTACACCTTC.

The genes are TRBV6-4 and TRBJ2-2, with 8 bases matching TRBD2. This CDR3 has 16 residues. Germline loops: CDR1 MRHNA, CDR2 SNTAGT. With 6 bases clipped from V and 0 bases from J, the junction kept 6 bases outside the gene matches. This chain's CDR3 is CASRASGGPNTGELFF. The CDR3 bases are TGTGCCAGCAGAGCTTCGGGGGGGCCGAACACCGGGGAGCTGTTTTTT.

This sequence joins TRBV5-1 and TRBJ2-7; 9 bases align to TRBD1. The germline V gene has CDR1 SGHRS and CDR2 YFSETQ. This CDR3 comprises 14 residues. V gave up 4 bases and J gave up 6 bases; unmatched junction bases: 8. As DNA, the CDR3 is TGCGCCAGCAGCCCGGGACAGGGAAATACCGAGCAGTACTTC. This gives the protein CASSPGQGNTEQYF. Drawing the rest from reference TRBV5-1 and TRBJ2-7, the complete variable domain is KAGVTQTPRYLIKTRGQQVTLSCSPISGHRSVSWYQQTPGQGLQFLFEYFSETQRNKGNFPGRFSGRQFSNSRSEMNVSTLELGDSALYLCASSPGQGNTEQYFGPGTRLTVT.

The chain combines TRBV19 with TRBJ2-3, with D hard to call. The CDR3 covers 13 residues. V shed 7 bases and J shed 2 bases, with 10 bases lying between them. Germline V lookup: CDR1 LNHDA, CDR2 SQIVND (reference sequence). CDR3 DNA: TGTGCCAGTACCGTCAGGTCCACAGATACGCAGTATTTT. It is translated as CASTVRSTDTQYF.

The chain employs TRBV5-1 and TRBJ2-3; 10 bases align to TRBD2. The CDR3 contains 16 residues. Trimming removed 6 bases from V and 10 bases from J; junction bases left unmatched: 17. CDR1 is SGHRS and CDR2 is YFSETQ in the germline V gene. CDR3: CASTPVGLAGAAAQYF. The CDR3 DNA follows: TGCGCCAGCACCCCTGTGGGGCTAGCGGGGGCAGCTGCGCAGTATTTT.

The chain couples TRBV6-5 to TRBJ1-2, with 10 bases that match TRBD1. Germline V gene data show CDR1 as MNHEY and CDR2 as SVGAGI. V lost 11 bases and J lost 4; bases outside the gene matches: 10. The CDR3 is made up of 14 amino acids. The CDR3 sequence is CAVQRGQGTYGYTF. The CDR3 DNA is TGTGCCGTTCAAAGGGGACAGGGGACCTATGGCTACACCTTC.

The chain recombines TRBV5-6 with TRBJ2-1; D ambiguous. The V end was cut by 0 bases, the J end by 5 bases, with 6 bases between. Germline V CDR1 and CDR2: SGHDT, YYEEEE. The CDR3 is made up of 13 amino acids. The CDR3 DNA sequence: TGTGCCAGCAGCTTGGTTGGAGACAATGAGCAGTTCTTC. Its translation: CASSLVGDNEQFF.

The rearrangement joins TRBV27 to TRBJ2-2, with D possibly being TRBD1 (6 bases). CDR3 size: 15 residues. Germline V gives CDR1 MNHEY, CDR2 SMNVEV (reference sequence). The V end was cut by 3 bases, the J end by 5 bases, with 13 bases between. The DNA for the CDR3 is TGTGCCAGCAGTTTGAGCAGGGGAGAAACCGGGGAGCTGTTTTTT. It yields the protein CASSLSRGETGELFF.

V usage is TRBV6-5 and J usage is TRBJ1-1; TRBD1 might be the D (5 bases). Trimming removed 0 bases from V and 1 base from J, with 6 bases in between. The CDR3 length is 14 residues. The germline V gene encodes CDR1 MNHEY and CDR2 SVGAGI. The CDR3 region is CASSYSGGNTEAFF. The CDR3 bases are TGTGCCAGCAGTTACTCGGGGGGGAACACTGAAGCTTTCTTT.

The gene calls are TRBV30 and TRBJ2-7; TRBD2 matches at 7 bases. This CDR3 is 14 amino acids long. Germline CDR1 GTSNPN, CDR2 SVGIG (reference sequence). The junction had 12 bases not matched to a gene; V was cut back by 3 bases and J by 7 bases. The DNA of the CDR3 is TGTGCCTGGAGCCCCGGGACTACCTTAGGGGAGCAGTACTTC. Translation: CAWSPGTTLGEQYF.

This clone was seen a handful of times. The rearrangement uses TRBV28 and TRBJ1-5; TRBD1 might be the D (6 bases). Trimming cost V 3 bases and J 3 bases, with 12 bases left between them. CDR3 length: 15 amino acids. Germline V lookup: CDR1 MDHEN, CDR2 SYDVKM. Here the CDR3 DNA reads TGTGCCAGCAGTTTTGTCAGGGGACCCAATCAGCCCCAGCATTTT. Its translation: CASSFVRGPNQPQHF.

This clone was observed once. The V and J genes are TRBV5-1 and TRBJ1-1; TRBD1 matches at 10 bases. The CDR3 is made up of 13 amino acids. Germline CDR1 reads SGHRS; CDR2 reads YFSETQ. With 0 bases clipped from V and 9 bases from J, the junction kept 2 bases outside the gene matches. The CDR3 here is CASSLEGQGKAFF. CDR3 sequence (DNA): TGCGCCAGCAGCTTGGAGGGACAGGGGAAAGCTTTCTTT.

V gene TRBV7-6 combines with J gene TRBJ2-5, with D perhaps TRBD1 (6 bases). Germline CDR1 is SGHVS and CDR2 is FNYEAQ. With 1 base removed from V and 0 bases from J, the gap between germline ends came to 15 bases. The CDR3 has 17 amino acids. The CDR3 sequence is CASSLVLRGQYQETQYF. The CDR3 DNA is TGTGCCAGCAGCTTAGTCCTACGCGGACAGTACCAAGAGACCCAGTACTTC.

The chain has TRBV7-9 and TRBJ2-7, with TRBD2 matching 9 bases. Germline V gene data show CDR1 as SEHNR and CDR2 as FQNEAQ (reference sequence). The CDR3 contains 17 residues. Unmatched junction bases numbered 14, after V lost 5 bases and J lost 3 bases. The DNA for the CDR3 is TGTGCCAGCAGCCCCAGAAGGCTAGCGGGGTATCTCTACGAGCAGTACTTC. It translates to CASSPRRLAGYLYEQYF.

The chain carries TRBV11-1 and TRBJ2-4; 8 bases are shared with TRBD2. The junction had 13 bases not matched to a gene; V was cut back by 5 bases and J by 1 base. This CDR3 comprises 18 residues. Looked up from germline, CDR1 is SGHAT and CDR2 is FQDESV (reference sequence). The CDR3 loop reads CASSPHPGGVDAKNIQYF. The CDR3 DNA sequence: TGTGCCAGCAGCCCACACCCCGGGGGGGTTGACGCCAAAAACATTCAGTACTTC.

This clone was counted once. The genes are TRBV5-8 and TRBJ1-5; D is possibly TRBD1 (6 bases). The CDR3 totals 16 residues. V lost 0 bases and J lost 7, with 17 bases in between. The germline V gene encodes CDR1 SGHTS and CDR2 YDEGEE. The DNA for the CDR3 is TGTGCCAGCAGCTTGGGGACAGTTAGGATTGGCCAGCCCCAGCATTTT. Translation: CASSLGTVRIGQPQHF. The full variable domain, with the rest looked up from reference TRBV5-8 and TRBJ1-5, is EAGVTQSPTHLIKTRGQQATLRCSPISGHTSVYWYQQALGLGLQFLLWYDEGEERNRGNFPPRFSGRQFPNYSSELNVNALELEDSALYLCASSLGTVRIGQPQHFGDGTRLSIL.

This chain links TRBV5-1 with TRBJ2-3, with TRBD1 matching over 9 bases. The germline V gene has CDR1 SGHRS and CDR2 YFSETQ. J lost 4 bases, V lost 4 bases, and 7 bases had no gene match. This CDR3 comprises 15 residues. The CDR3 DNA follows: TGCGCCAGCAGCAGCCAGGACAGGGGACCAGATACGCAGTATTTT. Amino acid sequence: CASSSQDRGPDTQYF.

This clone was recorded once. The rearrangement links TRBV4-1 to TRBJ2-7; 9 bases align to TRBD1. This CDR3 spans 15 amino acids. The germline gives CDR1 MGHRA, CDR2 YSYEKL. After removal of 1 base from V and 3 bases from J, the junction contained 4 bases not matched to a gene. As DNA, the CDR3 is TGCGCCAGCAGCCAAGGGGACAGGGCCATCTACGAGCAGTACTTC. Its protein is CASSQGDRAIYEQYF.

V gene TRBV29-1 combines with J gene TRBJ1-2; 10 nucleotides align to TRBD1. Germline V gene data show CDR1 as SQVTM and CDR2 as ANQGSEA. This CDR3 has 15 residues. Germline trimming cut 1 base from V and 4 bases from J; bases unmatched to any gene: 6. The CDR3 DNA is TGCAGCGTTGAAGCACGAGGGACAGGGGCCTATGGCTACACCTTC. As protein: CSVEARGTGAYGYTF.

The chain recombines TRBV15 with TRBJ1-6, with unresolved D. With 0 bases removed from V and 11 bases from J, the gap between germline ends came to 20 bases. Germline CDR1 and CDR2: LNHNV and YYDKDF (reference sequence). The CDR3 length is 17 residues. The CDR3 sequence: CATSRDRLSTRSAPLHF. CDR3 in DNA: TGTGCCACCAGCAGAGATCGGCTCAGTACACGGAGTGCACCCCTCCACTTT.

The rearrangement joins TRBV7-8 to TRBJ1-5; 8 bases align to TRBD1. Trimming removed 2 bases from V and 2 bases from J; junction bases left unmatched: 2. The CDR3 has 15 amino acids. Germline CDR1 reads SGHVS; CDR2 reads FQNEAQ. The CDR3 DNA sequence: TGTGCCAGCAGCTTACAGGGGGCCGGCAATCAGCCCCAGCATTTT. This sequence encodes CASSLQGAGNQPQHF.

The chain couples TRBV2 to TRBJ2-5; D is possibly TRBD2 (5 bases). CDR3 size: 16 residues. Between the trimmed V and J ends, which lost 2 bases and 3 bases, there was a span of 16 bases. The V gene's germline CDR1 is SNHLY and CDR2 FYNNEI. The CDR3 nucleotides are TGTGCCAGCAGTGAACCGGACTGGAAAAGGGAAGAGACCCAGTACTTC. Residues: CASSEPDWKREETQYF.